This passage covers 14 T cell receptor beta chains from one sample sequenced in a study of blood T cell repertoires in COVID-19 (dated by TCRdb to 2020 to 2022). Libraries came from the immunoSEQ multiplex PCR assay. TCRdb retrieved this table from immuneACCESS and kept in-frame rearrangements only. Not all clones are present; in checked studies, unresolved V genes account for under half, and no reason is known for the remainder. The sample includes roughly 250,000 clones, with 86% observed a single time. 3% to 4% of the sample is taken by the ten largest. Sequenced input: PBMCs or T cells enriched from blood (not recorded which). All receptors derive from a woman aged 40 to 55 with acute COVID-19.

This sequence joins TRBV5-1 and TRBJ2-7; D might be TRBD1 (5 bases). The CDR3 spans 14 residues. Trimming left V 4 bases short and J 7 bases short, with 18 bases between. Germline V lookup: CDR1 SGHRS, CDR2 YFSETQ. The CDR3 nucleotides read TGCGCCAGCAGCCCCGACCGACAGAGGTGGGAGCAGTACTTC. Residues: CASSPDRQRWEQYF.

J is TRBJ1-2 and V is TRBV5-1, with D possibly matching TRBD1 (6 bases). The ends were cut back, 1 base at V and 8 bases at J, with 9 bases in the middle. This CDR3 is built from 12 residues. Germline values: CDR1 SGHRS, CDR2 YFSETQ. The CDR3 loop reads CASSLSGTGYTF. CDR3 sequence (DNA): TGCGCCAGCAGCTTGTCAGGGACAGGCTACACCTTC.

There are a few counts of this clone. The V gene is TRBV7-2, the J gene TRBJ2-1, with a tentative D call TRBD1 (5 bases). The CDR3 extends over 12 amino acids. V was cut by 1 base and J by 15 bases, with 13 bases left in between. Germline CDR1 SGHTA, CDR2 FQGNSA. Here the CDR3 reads CASSLVGHQGFF. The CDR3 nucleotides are TGTGCCAGCAGCTTAGTAGGACACCAAGGGTTCTTC.

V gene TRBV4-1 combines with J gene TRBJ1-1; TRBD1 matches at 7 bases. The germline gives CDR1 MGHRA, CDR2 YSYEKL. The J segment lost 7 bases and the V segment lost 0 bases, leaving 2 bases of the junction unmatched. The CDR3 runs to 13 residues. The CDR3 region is CASSQEGGGEAFF. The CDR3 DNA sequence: TGCGCCAGCAGCCAAGAAGGGGGCGGTGAAGCTTTCTTT.

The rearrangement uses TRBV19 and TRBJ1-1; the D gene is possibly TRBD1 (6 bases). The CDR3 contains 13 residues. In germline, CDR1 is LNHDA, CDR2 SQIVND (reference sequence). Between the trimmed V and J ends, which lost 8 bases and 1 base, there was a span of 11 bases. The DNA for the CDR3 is TGTGCCAGTCGATTACAGGGGAACACTGAAGCTTTCTTT. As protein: CASRLQGNTEAFF.

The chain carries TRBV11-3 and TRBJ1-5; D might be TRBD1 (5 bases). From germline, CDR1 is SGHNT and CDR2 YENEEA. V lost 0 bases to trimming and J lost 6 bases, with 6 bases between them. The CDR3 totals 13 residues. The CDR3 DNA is TGTGCCAGCAGCTTAGATCAGGGTCAGCCCCAGCATTTT. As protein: CASSLDQGQPQHF.

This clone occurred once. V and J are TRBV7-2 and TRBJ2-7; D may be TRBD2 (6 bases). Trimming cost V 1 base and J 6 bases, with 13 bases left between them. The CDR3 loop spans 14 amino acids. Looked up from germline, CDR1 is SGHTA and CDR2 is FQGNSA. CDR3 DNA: TGTGCCAGCAGCTTAGATCTACTAGCAACCGAGCAGTACTTC. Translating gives CASSLDLLATEQYF.

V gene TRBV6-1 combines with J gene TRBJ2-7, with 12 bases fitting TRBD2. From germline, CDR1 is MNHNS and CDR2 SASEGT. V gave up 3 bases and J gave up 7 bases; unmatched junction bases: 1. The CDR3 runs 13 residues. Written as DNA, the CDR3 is TGTGCCAGCAGTGAGACTAGCGGGAGTGAGCAGTACTTC. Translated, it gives CASSETSGSEQYF.

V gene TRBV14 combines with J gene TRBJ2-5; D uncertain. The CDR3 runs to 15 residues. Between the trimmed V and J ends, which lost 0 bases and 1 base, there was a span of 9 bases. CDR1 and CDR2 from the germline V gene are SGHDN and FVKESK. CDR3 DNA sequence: TGTGCCAGCAGCCAAGAGTTGGGCATCCAAGAGACCCAGTACTTC. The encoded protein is CASSQELGIQETQYF.

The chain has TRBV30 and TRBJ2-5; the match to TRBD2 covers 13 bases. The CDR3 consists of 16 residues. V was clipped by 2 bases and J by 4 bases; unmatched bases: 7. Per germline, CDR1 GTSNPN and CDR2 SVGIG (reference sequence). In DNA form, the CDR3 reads TGTGCCTGGAGTTCTACGGGACTAGCGGGAATAGAGACCCAGTACTTC. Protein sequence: CAWSSTGLAGIETQYF.

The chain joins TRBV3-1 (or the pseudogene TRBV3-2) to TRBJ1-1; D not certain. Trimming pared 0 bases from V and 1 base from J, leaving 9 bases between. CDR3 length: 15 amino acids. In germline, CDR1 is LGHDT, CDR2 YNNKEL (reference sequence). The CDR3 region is CASSQDLVRNTEAFF. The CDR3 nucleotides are TGTGCCAGCAGCCAAGATCTAGTCAGGAACACTGAAGCTTTCTTT.

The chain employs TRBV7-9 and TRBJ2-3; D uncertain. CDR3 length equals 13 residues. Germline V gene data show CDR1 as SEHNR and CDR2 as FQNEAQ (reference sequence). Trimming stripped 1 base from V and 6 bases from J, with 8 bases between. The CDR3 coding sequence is TGTGCCAGCAGCTTAGGCGCCCCGGATACGCAGTATTTT. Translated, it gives CASSLGAPDTQYF.

CDR3 protein: CASSDDFRGSGNTIYF. CDR3 DNA sequence: TGTGCCAGCAGTGATGACTTCAGGGGCTCCGGAAACACCATATATTTT. This chain links TRBV6-1 with TRBJ1-3; possible D gene TRBD1, 6 bases. This CDR3 is 16 amino acids long. Per the germline V gene, CDR1 is MNHNS and CDR2 is SASEGT. V was pared by 3 bases and J by 4 bases, with 16 bases between.

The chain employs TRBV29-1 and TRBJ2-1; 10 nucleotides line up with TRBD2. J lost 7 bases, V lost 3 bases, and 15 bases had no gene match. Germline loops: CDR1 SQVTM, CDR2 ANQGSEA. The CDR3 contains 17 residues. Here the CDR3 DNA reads TGCAGCGTTGAGCCCAGTTTAGCGGGAGGCCGTTATAATGAGCAGTTCTTC. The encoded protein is CSVEPSLAGGRYNEQFF.